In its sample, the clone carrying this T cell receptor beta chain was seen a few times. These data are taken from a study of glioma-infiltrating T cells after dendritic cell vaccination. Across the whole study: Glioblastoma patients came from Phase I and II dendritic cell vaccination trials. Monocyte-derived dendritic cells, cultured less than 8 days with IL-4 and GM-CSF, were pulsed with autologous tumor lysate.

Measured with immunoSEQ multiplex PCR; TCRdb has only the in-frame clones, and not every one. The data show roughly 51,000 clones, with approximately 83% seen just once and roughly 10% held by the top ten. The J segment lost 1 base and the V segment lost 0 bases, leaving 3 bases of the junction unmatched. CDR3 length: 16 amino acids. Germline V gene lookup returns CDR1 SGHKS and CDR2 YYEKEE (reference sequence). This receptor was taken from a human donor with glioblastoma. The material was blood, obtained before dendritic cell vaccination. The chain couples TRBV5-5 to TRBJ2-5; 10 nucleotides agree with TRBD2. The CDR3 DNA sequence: TGTGCCAGCAGCTTGGGGACTAGCGGACCCCAAGAGACCCAGTACTTC. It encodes CASSLGTSGPQETQYF.